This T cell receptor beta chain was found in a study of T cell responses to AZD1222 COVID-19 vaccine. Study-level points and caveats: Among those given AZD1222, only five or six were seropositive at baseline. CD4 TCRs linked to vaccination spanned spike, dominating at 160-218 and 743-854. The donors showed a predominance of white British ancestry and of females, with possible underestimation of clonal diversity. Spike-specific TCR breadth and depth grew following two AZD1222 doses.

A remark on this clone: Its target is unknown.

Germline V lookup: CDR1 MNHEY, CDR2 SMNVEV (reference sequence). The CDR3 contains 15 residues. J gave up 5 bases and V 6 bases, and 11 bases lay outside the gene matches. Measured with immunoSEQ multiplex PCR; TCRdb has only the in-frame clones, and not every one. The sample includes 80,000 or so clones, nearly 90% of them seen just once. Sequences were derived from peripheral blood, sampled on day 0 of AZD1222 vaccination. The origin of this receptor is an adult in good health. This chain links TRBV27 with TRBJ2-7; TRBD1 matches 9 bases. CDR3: CASRRHGTGFNEQYF. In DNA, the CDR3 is TGTGCCAGCAGAAGACATGGGACAGGGTTCAACGAGCAGTACTTC.